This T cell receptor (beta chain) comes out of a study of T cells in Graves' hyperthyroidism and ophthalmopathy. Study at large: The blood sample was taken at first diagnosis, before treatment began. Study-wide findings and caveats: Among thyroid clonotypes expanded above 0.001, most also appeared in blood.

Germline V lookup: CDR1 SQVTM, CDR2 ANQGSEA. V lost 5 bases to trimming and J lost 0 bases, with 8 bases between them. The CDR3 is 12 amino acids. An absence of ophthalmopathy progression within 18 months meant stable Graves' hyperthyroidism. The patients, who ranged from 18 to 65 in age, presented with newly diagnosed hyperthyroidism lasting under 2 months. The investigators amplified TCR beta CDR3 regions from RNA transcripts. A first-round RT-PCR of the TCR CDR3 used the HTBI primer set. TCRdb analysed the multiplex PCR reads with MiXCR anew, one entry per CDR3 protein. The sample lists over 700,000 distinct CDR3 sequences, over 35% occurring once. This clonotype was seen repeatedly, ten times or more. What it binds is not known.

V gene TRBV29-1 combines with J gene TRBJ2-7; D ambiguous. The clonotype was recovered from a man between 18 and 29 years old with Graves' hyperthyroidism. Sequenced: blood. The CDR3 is CSVRLSSYEQYF. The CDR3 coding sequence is TGCAGCGTTAGACTGAGCTCCTACGAGCAGTACTTC.